This T cell receptor (beta chain) is drawn from a study of blood T cell repertoires in COVID-19. Produced via immunoSEQ multiplex PCR; TCRdb's table is partial and in-frame only. The table records 100,000 to 150,000 clones, 80% to 85% of them present only once. Trimming took 3 bases from V and 12 from J, leaving 16 bases between them. There are 13 residues in the CDR3. Sample: peripheral blood. The origin of this receptor is a woman aged 25 to 39 who had recovered from COVID-19. This chain connects TRBV12-3 or TRBV12-4 to TRBJ2-3, with D perhaps matching TRBD1 (5 bases). The CDR3 DNA reads as TGTGCCAGCAGTTTTGGGGAAGGGGTGGCACAGTATTTT. This codes for CASSFGEGVAQYF.